This T cell receptor (beta chain) was captured by sequencing in a study of beta chain features in type 1 diabetes. Study at large: In age, gender and cell yields, patients were similar to healthy donors.

cDNA synthesis used the whole RNA isolate, giving expressed TCRB sequences. Average reads for naive, central memory and regulatory T cell samples were around 4 million. Generated by immunoSEQ multiplex PCR, the TCRdb table keeps only in-frame clones and is missing some. The sample includes roughly 260,000 clones, roughly 10% of them seen just once. Findings and limits, study-wide: The naive, central memory and Treg TCRB repertoires showed an apparent similarity that was greater among patients than among healthy donors. When VDJ junctions were examined, type 1 diabetes patients showed fewer insertions and more deletions. People with Type 1 diabetes carried modestly yet significantly shorter TCRB CDR3s in all four CD4+ subsets.

A note on this clone: Antigen unknown.

The CDR3 totals 14 residues. The germline V gene has CDR1 KGHSH and CDR2 LQKENI. Trimming left V 3 bases short and J 0 bases short, with 9 bases between. The sequencing sample was made of naive CD4+ T cells from blood. This chain uses TRBV18 with TRBJ2-7, with TRBD1 as a possible D gene (5 bases). The source is a man younger than 45 with type 1 diabetes. This CDR3 reads CASSPVTDSYEQYF. In nucleotides, the CDR3 is TGTGCCAGCTCACCGGTGACAGACTCCTACGAGCAGTACTTC.